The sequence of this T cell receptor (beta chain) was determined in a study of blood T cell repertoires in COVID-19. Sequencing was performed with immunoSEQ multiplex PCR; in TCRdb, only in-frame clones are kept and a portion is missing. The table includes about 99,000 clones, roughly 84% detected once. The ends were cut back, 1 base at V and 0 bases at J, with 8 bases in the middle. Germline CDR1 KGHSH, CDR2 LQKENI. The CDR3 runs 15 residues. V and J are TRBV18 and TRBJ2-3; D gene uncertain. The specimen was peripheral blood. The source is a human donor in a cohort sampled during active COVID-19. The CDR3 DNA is TGTGCCAGCTCACCACGCGTCACTAGCACAGATACGCAGTATTTT. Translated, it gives CASSPRVTSTDTQYF.